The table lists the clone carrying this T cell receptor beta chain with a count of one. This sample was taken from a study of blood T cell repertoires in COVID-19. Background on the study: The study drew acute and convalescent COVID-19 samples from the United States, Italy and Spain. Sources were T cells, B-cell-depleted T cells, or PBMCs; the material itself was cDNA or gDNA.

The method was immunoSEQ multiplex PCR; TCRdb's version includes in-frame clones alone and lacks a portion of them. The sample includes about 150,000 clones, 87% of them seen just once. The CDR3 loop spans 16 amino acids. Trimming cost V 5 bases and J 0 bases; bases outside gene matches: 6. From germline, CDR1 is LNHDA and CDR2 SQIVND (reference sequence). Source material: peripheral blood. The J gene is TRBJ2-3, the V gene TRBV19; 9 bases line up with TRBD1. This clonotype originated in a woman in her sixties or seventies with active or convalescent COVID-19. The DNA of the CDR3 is TGTGCCAGTAGTGTCTCCGGGACAGGGAGCACAGATACGCAGTATTTT. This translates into CASSVSGTGSTDTQYF. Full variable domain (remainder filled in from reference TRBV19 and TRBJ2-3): DGGITQSPKYLFRKEGQNVTLSCEQNLNHDAMYWYRQDPGQGLRLIYYSQIVNDFQKGDIAEGYSVSREKKESFPLTVTSAQKNPTAFYLCASSVSGTGSTDTQYFGPGTRLTVL.